This T cell receptor beta chain was identified during a study of tumor-infiltrating lymphocytes in primary liver carcinoma listed by TCRdb under 2017. Concerning the study at large: Of the five patients (three men and two women, aged 30 to 69 years), four had hepatocellular carcinoma and one had combined HCC and intrahepatic cholangiocarcinoma. The five patients had tumors of stage T1-T3 N0M0, with maximum diameters ranging from 4.2 to 10 cm. Roughly 3.65 to 7.13 million productive TCRbeta reads were obtained per sample, and no significant difference in read depth was found between tissue types. The study combined TCRbeta repertoire sequencing, expression microarrays and whole-exome sequencing across five regions of each liver tumor, with adjacent normal tissue and blood. A total of approximately 35 specimens from 5 patients, comprising approximately 25 tumor regions, 5 adjacent noncancerous liver tissues and 5 peripheral blood samples, were covered by TCRbeta repertoire sequencing. Technical replicate repertoires showed high reproducibility, with mean shared-clone rates approximately 0.89 and correlation coefficients above 0.95.

What the research found in general, with its limitations: The study included only four or five patients, and the authors note findings should be validated in a larger study. Only the TCR beta chain was sequenced, so true repertoire diversity is likely underestimated because unpaired alpha chains were not captured. Since the samples were bulk and unsorted, there was no way to compare CD4+ and CD8+ T cell repertoires. Compared with blood, tumors had a significantly larger share of the repertoire taken up by the top 250 clones (p = 0.039). Repertoire overlap was higher between tumor regions (mean around 35%) than tumor-adjacent (approximately 17%) or tumor-blood (approximately 14%) pairs, consistent with antigen-driven expansion.

A constant-region primer and ProtoScript II reverse transcriptase were used to reverse-transcribe TCRbeta-specific cDNA from around 540 ng total RNA. Three nested multiplex PCR rounds, following a slightly modified ARM-PCR procedure, were used to build the TCRbeta libraries. Multiplex TRBV1-TRBV30 forward primers and a Cbeta reverse primer were used in the first two PCR rounds, each of which was run for around 10 cycles. Sample barcodes and Illumina adapters were added in a final 25-cycle PCR using Deep VentR polymerase. Before sequencing, amplicons of 200-500 bp were gel-purified using a QIAquick gel extraction kit. An Illumina HiSeq 2500 was used to sequence the TCRbeta amplicons, generating 250-bp paired-end reads. As for how the authors treated the data: Trimmomatic v0.33 was used to quality-trim the reads, and FLASH v1.2.11 was used to merge paired reads so that full CDR3 sequences could be recovered. V, D and J germline segments were assigned to the rearranged TCRbeta sequences by MiGEC v1.2.1b. Clonotype statistics and Shannon-Wiener diversity indices were computed with VDJtools v1.0.0. Except for diversity analysis, only each sample's 250 most abundant clonotypes were used in subsequent analyses to reduce sampling bias. TCRdb passed the public sequencing reads through fastp at Q25 and MiXCR, retaining productive beta sequences. Every distinct CDR3 protein forms one entry, paired with its most common genes and DNA. For this entry, the V and J calls and clone size follow TCRdb and not the study's own pipeline. Across this sample there are about 92,000 distinct CDR3 sequences, with about 70% seen only once. More than 25% of the sample is in the top ten clones.

In the germline V gene, CDR1 corresponds to MGHRA and CDR2 to YSYEKL. Its CDR3 holds 16 amino acids, cysteine through phenylalanine. The kept DNA is CDR3 alone, 48 bases in frame from the first base. Total RNA and DNA were co-extracted from 20-30 mg of bulk tissue with the AllPrep DNA/RNA mini kit, without cell sorting. Between late 2015 and early 2016, several patients in China with histopathologically diagnosed primary liver carcinoma had their tumors surgically resected. At the time of sampling, the patients were treatment-naive and had chronic HBV infection. Each fresh piece of tumor and adjacent tissue was cut in two, with one half stored in RNAlater at -80 degrees C and the other half sent for histology. Remarks on this clonotype: Its antigen remains unidentified. A much larger clone differs from this one at a single base, so this may be a read error.

The sample consisted of tumor-adjacent normal liver tissue. The chain couples TRBV4-1 to TRBJ2-2; the D gene identity is not certain. The receptor's source is a man aged 35 to 55 with primary liver carcinoma and hepatitis B virus infection. The CDR3 in this case is CASCQAPATNTGELFF. At the DNA level, the sequence is TGCGCCAGCTGCCAAGCACCCGCGACAAACACCGGGGAGCTGTTTTTT.